This T cell receptor beta chain was obtained from a study of cytomegalovirus exposure and HLA in healthy donors (TCRdb year 2017). For context, the study as a whole: According to an earlier analysis of a few hundred of the donors, 150 million to 200 million T cells yielded 117 million unique TCR beta sequences and 276 Gb of sequence data. HLA typing included class I and class II loci at four-digit resolution. Among around 400 genotyped donors of the cohort, an average of about 240,000 unique TCR beta nucleotide sequences were sequenced per donor, roughly 20% of them non-productive. Donor age, sex, ethnicity and CMV serostatus were collected together with the repertoire data. Approximately 300 gigabases of sequencing data and around 85 million unique TCR sequences made up an early release that covered 640 HLA-typed donors. The number of donors typed differed by locus, with 629-630 for A, B, C, DRB1 and DQB1, 522 for DQA1, under 610 for DPA1, and some 470 for DPB1. In the later analysis, no new phenotypic data were used to find candidate immune exposures; instead, reliance was placed on TCR beta sequences and their occurrence across donors. The T cell repertoires of under 750 subjects were profiled by immunosequencing and related to cytomegalovirus serostatus. Every discovery cohort repertoire had been produced on one sequencing platform. In a later analysis, previously published TCR beta repertoires from fewer than 750 donors were re-analyzed and high-resolution HLA genotyping was added so that TCR occurrence patterns could be studied. To predict cytomegalovirus infection status, the study brought together high-throughput TCR immunosequencing, statistical association of individual TCRs with disease status, and machine learning. The study aimed to test whether cataloging public T cell receptors could reveal signatures of past pathogen exposure. Four to six DR-DQ haplotypes were handled as single units for association and clustering, since linkage in the cohort was strong. The genetic ancestry cluster associated with self-reported Caucasian donors included about four fifths of the 398 genotyped donors. A separate validation cohort of approximately 130 different subjects was used in addition to the roughly 620-subject first cohort. To decide whether each TCR beta V gene segment behaved as functional or pseudogenic, an earlier analysis of some 570 of the donors relied on high-throughput TCR beta sequencing. Genome-wide SNP genotypes for about 55% of the roughly 670 donors were used in a later genetic analysis, which treated that subset as a discovery cohort.

The cohort was made up of 650 to 700 healthy bone marrow donors. All cohort members were sampled while nominally healthy, although unrecorded immune exposures were likely present. The donor tested CMV seropositive and was one of the 289 seropositive cohort members. A peripheral blood sample was provided by each donor, and peripheral blood mononuclear cells were used for TCR beta sequencing. Genomic DNA was extracted from the blood cell samples with the Qiagen DNeasy Blood Extraction Kit. Note on this clone: Its antigen is still unknown. Per-nucleotide qualities are absent, and no much larger clonotype sits a single base away.

The cysteine opens and the phenylalanine closes a CDR3 of 14 amino acids. Of the read, only the CDR3 DNA is kept; its 42 bases are in frame from base 1. CDR1 and CDR2 are drawn from the germline V gene: SGHTA, FQGTGA. V was cut back by 4 bases and J by 5 bases, leaving a gap of 12 bases between them. Overall study results and their limits: Because HLA typing was unavailable for some donors at each locus, only the typed subset was used in association tests. For the cohort, immune exposure information was limited to CMV serostatus. The sequencing pipeline was judged likely to have produced a cluster of highly shared sequence variants as a technical artifact. A later genetic analysis reported fewer N-insertions in productive TCRs among donors in an Asian-associated ancestry cluster than the roughly 620-donor mean. Correlated functional status among segregating V segments might reflect linkage disequilibrium, but an unknown experimental factor could not be ruled out. A total of about 180 TCR beta chains were listed by the study as associated with cytomegalovirus. A later analysis found that HLA-associated TCR beta chains were more clonally expanded and had lower generation probabilities than equally common non-associated chains. Several of the top co-occurrence clusters appeared to be linked to parvovirus B19, influenza, CMV and Epstein-Barr virus, according to a later analysis. In a later genetic analysis, a missense DCLRE1C variant was associated with V-gene and J-gene trimming of TCR beta chains, and the association was replicated in an independent cohort. Three of the identified cytomegalovirus-associated TCR beta chains were confirmed in vitro to be specific for cytomegalovirus antigens. A further reported finding was that TCR beta sequences accurately predicted the HLA-A and HLA-B alleles for most subjects in the first cohort. About 15 rarely observed V segments, including chromosome 9 orphons, were excluded from the earlier analysis of several hundred of the donors because counts were too low. According to a later analysis, TCR association rates differed among HLA loci, with DRB1 alleles showing the most associated TCRs and HLA-C alleles showing the fewest. Most TCR sequences were seen in very few donors, while some public TCRs were found in many individuals. In an earlier analysis of around 600 of the donors, most TCR beta V segments appeared in productive rearrangements about 90% or about 30% of the time, broadly matching IMGT annotations. The 87-base-pair reads could not distinguish some IMGT-functional V segments, including TRBV6-2 and TRBV6-3, so those segments were excluded. Sequencing depth was assumed to be roughly uniform across donors in the presence/absence analyses, though that assumption may not hold. Most CMV-associated TCR beta chains appeared to be HLA-restricted in a later analysis, and the HLA associations seemed to be driven largely by CMV exposure. According to the authors, the approach could potentially be generalized to other disease states and immunological phenotypes. Specific HLA alleles were associated with 15,000 to 20,000 TCR beta sequences at a false discovery rate of 0.05 in a later analysis. When HLA alleles, especially DR and DQ, strongly co-occurred, TCR associations were difficult to assign to individual alleles. In this cohort, only TCR beta chains were sequenced, and detectable features were limited by the absence of alpha or paired-chain data. In both the original and validation cohorts, the classifier was reported to diagnose cytomegalovirus status with high specificity and sensitivity.

Library method: the immunoSEQ multiplex PCR assay. The multiplex PCR relied on a mix of 60 forward primers for TCR Vbeta segments and 13 reverse primers for TCR Jbeta segments. The CDR3 region of rearranged TCR beta genes was amplified from genomic DNA with a multiplex PCR assay. The amplified TCR beta libraries were sequenced on the Illumina HiSeq System as 87-base-pair reads. The original pipeline was this. Across the 666 repertoires, a later analysis counted approximately 83 million unique TCR beta chains, approximately 10 million of which were shared by at least two donors. Raw reads were error-corrected and collapsed into unique sequences by a nearest-neighbor algorithm in which closely related sequences were merged to remove PCR and sequencing errors. CDR3 sequences were aligned to IMGT reference sequences to assign V, D and J gene segments. For a sequence to be retained, a match of at least six nucleotides to both a V gene segment and a J gene segment was required. Rearrangements were classified as productive when the CDR3 lacked stop codons and remained in frame with V and J, and all other rearrangements were classified as non-productive. CDR3 was defined by IMGT convention, running from the second conserved V-encoded cysteine to the conserved J-encoded phenylalanine. Sequences without an unambiguous match to a single V gene segment were excluded from the earlier analysis of almost 600 of the donors. An earlier analysis of 450 to 650 of the donors called V segments functional above 56.7% productive rearrangements and segregating when the between-donor standard deviation exceeded 5%. To diagnose cytomegalovirus status from the catalog of TCR beta chain sequences, a statistical classification framework was built. V and J gene assignment, in a later analysis, came from comparing TCR nucleotide sequences with IMGT/GENE-DB human TR gene sequences. Using the TCRdist pipeline, a later analysis assigned CDR3 sequences along with most-parsimonious VDJ recombination scenarios. A later analysis defined each TCR beta chain by its CDR3 amino acid sequence plus V-gene family, and excluded reads lacking a unique V-gene family. In a later analysis, approximately 590 highly shared, low-generation-probability nucleotide sequences were removed to address suspected cross-contamination and a sequencing artifact. For each public chain, a later analysis derived a clonal expansion index from normalized ranks of inferred template counts within each repertoire. Generation probabilities in a later analysis came from a VDJ recombination model fitted to out-of-frame rearrangements, and those results were checked against IGoR. Hypergeometric tests were used in a later analysis to score TCR-TCR, TCR-HLA and TCR-CMV co-occurrence, with a repertoire-size bias correction applied to the TCR pairs. In a later analysis, false discovery rates were estimated by permuting HLA or CMV assignments 20 times. In a later analysis, co-occurring TCRs were grouped with DBSCAN, and TCRdist sequence similarity was added when clustering was performed within HLA-allele-positive subsets. Co-occurrence clustering excluded repertoires with fewer than 30,000 or more than 120,000 public chains, plus five with anomalous nucleotide sharing. TCRdb stores this immuneACCESS table with in-frame sequences only. Part of the clones is absent; in the studies checked, under half of the shortfall reflects unresolved V genes, and no reason is known for the rest. The V and J calls and clone size come from that table; D and trimming were worked out from the DNA. The sample yields 99,000 or so clones; just over 75% were counted once. 7% to 10% of the sample is held by the ten biggest clonotypes.

This chain joins TRBV7-3 to TRBJ2-1; the D gene cannot be named for sure. This clonotype originated in a man between 35 and 55 years old in good health and CMV-seropositive. The specimen was PBMCs. The nucleotide sequence is given as TGTGCCAGCAGCTCCCCCACCCAGAACAATGAGCAGTTCTTC. Its translation is CASSSPTQNNEQFF. This CDR3, with the reference TRBV7-3 and TRBJ2-1 proteins standing in past its ends, gives the full variable domain GAGVSQTPSNKVTEKGKYVELRCDPISGHTALYWYRQSLGQGPEFLIYFQGTGAADDSGLPNDRFFAVRPEGSVSTLKIQRTERGDSAVYLCASSSPTQNNEQFFGPGTRLTVL.